Below, 11 T cell receptor beta chains from the same sample are listed, as sequenced in a study of Ad26.COV2.S vaccination and SARS-CoV-2 variants. The sample's treatment: around 19 received Ad26.COV2.S at low or high dose, single or two shots; about five received placebo; per-sample allocation not given. Collection of samples fell on day 63 after the first vaccine or placebo injection. The repertoire was sequenced with immunoSEQ multiplex PCR; TCRdb's copy has only in-frame clones and lacks some. The sample has roughly 410,000 clones, about four fifths seen once. Sample: peripheral blood, taken in a trial of Ad26.COV2.S vaccine versus placebo. The source of these receptors is a person between 18 and 65 years old who received the Ad26.COV2.S COVID-19 vaccine or a placebo.

The chain combines TRBV4-1 with TRBJ1-3, with unresolved D. CDR3 size: 16 residues. V was cut by 4 bases and J by 4 bases, with 17 bases left in between. CDR1 MGHRA and CDR2 YSYEKL come from the germline V gene. This CDR3 reads CASSLAGRTRGNTIYF. DNA of the CDR3: TGCGCCAGCAGCCTGGCTGGCAGGACGAGAGGAAACACCATATATTTT.

The CDR3 reads CASSLFGGSEGYTF. Here the CDR3 DNA reads TGCGCCAGCAGCTTGTTTGGGGGCTCAGAGGGCTACACCTTC. This chain links TRBV5-1 with TRBJ1-2; D is perhaps TRBD1 (6 bases). The V end was cut by 1 base, the J end by 8 bases, with 15 bases between. The CDR3 contains 14 residues. Per germline, CDR1 SGHRS and CDR2 YFSETQ.

The chain joins TRBV6-2 or TRBV6-3 to TRBJ1-2; the D is unclear. The CDR3 consists of 13 residues. Trimming shortened V by 3 bases and J by 2 bases, and 7 bases separated the two germline ends. The germline CDR1 and CDR2 sequences are MNHEY and SVGEGT. As DNA, the CDR3 is TGTGCCAGCAGTTATGGGGAGAACTATGGCTACACCTTC. Its translation is CASSYGENYGYTF.

The genes are TRBV6-5 and TRBJ2-7; a weak D match, TRBD1 (7 bases). Germline V gene sequence: CDR1 MNHEY, CDR2 SVGAGI. The CDR3 covers 12 residues. The germline V and J ends were trimmed by 10 bases and 4 bases, with 14 bases remaining between them. CDR3 bases: TGTGCCACCCGACAGGGACTTTACGAGCAGTACTTC. Encoded protein: CATRQGLYEQYF.

This clone was recorded once. The chain recombines TRBV27 with TRBJ1-2; D perhaps matches TRBD1 (6 bases). This CDR3 comprises 14 residues. CDR1 is MNHEY, CDR2 SMNVEV, per germline (reference sequence). The V gene lost 1 base and the J gene lost 8 bases, with 14 bases spanning the gap. The CDR3 nucleotides are TGTGCCAGCAGTTTATTCGGGGGGCTGGGGGGCTACACCTTC. The encoded protein is CASSLFGGLGGYTF.

This clone came up a few times. The V and J genes are TRBV12-3 or TRBV12-4 and TRBJ2-1; a possible D gene is TRBD1 (5 bases). The CDR3 totals 12 residues. The ends were cut back, 4 bases at V and 9 bases at J, with 10 bases in the middle. The CDR3 DNA is TGTGCCAGCAGTTCCAGGGTAGCTGAGCAGTTCTTC. Translating gives CASSSRVAEQFF.

This clone showed up just once. The chain has TRBV5-4 and TRBJ1-2, with D tentatively TRBD1 (6 bases). Germline CDR1 reads SGHNT; CDR2 reads YYREEE (reference sequence). This CDR3 comprises 13 residues. Trimming left V 5 bases short and J 8 bases short, with 16 bases between. CDR3 protein: CASRGDGGGGYTF. The CDR3 DNA follows: TGTGCCAGCAGGGGAGATGGGGGCGGCGGCTACACCTTC.

The rearrangement links TRBV7-9 to TRBJ1-2; D ambiguous. Germline CDR1 reads SEHNR; CDR2 reads FQNEAQ (reference sequence). Between the trimmed V and J ends, which lost 8 bases and 6 bases, there was a span of 16 bases. This CDR3 has 13 residues. CDR3 DNA sequence: TGTGCCAGCGGCTCCCTCCCTTTTGATGGCTACACCTTC. It codes for CASGSLPFDGYTF.

The chain carries TRBV4-2 and TRBJ2-2; D is possibly TRBD1 (5 bases). Trimming shortened V by 0 bases and J by 4 bases, and 6 bases separated the two germline ends. The CDR3 contains 14 residues. Germline values: CDR1 LGHNA, CDR2 YNFKEQ. CDR3: CASSQDRATGELFF. CDR3 bases: TGTGCCAGCAGCCAAGACAGGGCCACCGGGGAGCTGTTTTTT.

J is TRBJ1-2 and V is TRBV15; D might be TRBD1 (5 bases). With 0 bases removed from V and 2 bases from J, the gap between germline ends came to 7 bases. Germline V gene lookup returns CDR1 LNHNV and CDR2 YYDKDF (reference sequence). The CDR3 contains 14 residues. The CDR3 sequence: CATSRDGGNYGYTF. CDR3 DNA sequence: TGTGCCACCAGCAGAGACGGGGGAAACTATGGCTACACCTTC.

The V gene is TRBV6-5, the J gene TRBJ2-2; D gene uncertain. Trimming stripped 6 bases from V and 2 bases from J, with 10 bases between. The CDR3 runs 14 residues. Germline V gives CDR1 MNHEY, CDR2 SVGAGI. The CDR3 nucleotides are TGTGCCAGCAGATCAGGTCCTAACACCGGGGAGCTGTTTTTT. As protein: CASRSGPNTGELFF.